This T cell receptor (beta chain) appears in the sequencing data of a study of CD8 T cells in ankylosing spondylitis. There are many counts of this clonotype. What it binds is not known. Regarding the study as a whole: There was reportedly significant enrichment of clones that were disease-linked in matched ankylosing spondylitis synovial fluid. Disease-linked clones, CD8+, were relatively rare in peripheral blood. Reactive arthritis synovial fluid and blood were previously reported to contain some motif variants. About 8 highly homologous variants made up a TCR beta motif that seemed to typify ankylosing spondylitis blood.

TCRdb reanalysed the 5' RACE reads using MiXCR and keeps one entry per CDR3 protein. The sample lists some 200,000 distinct CDR3 sequences, roughly 25% occurring once. Germline V gene lookup returns CDR1 MNHEY and CDR2 SMNVEV (reference sequence). The ends lost 5 bases at V and 4 bases at J; junction bases unmatched: 15. The CDR3 consists of 17 residues. The sequence was collected from a male donor with ankylosing spondylitis or in good health (not recorded which). The sample taken for sequencing was blood, either unsorted or a sorted T cell fraction (not recorded which). V is TRBV27 and J is TRBJ2-3, with 7 bases matching TRBD1. CDR3 in DNA: TGTGCCAGCAGTCCCTTTGGGGCTCGAGGGGGCGCAGATACGCAGTATTTT. This translates into CASSPFGARGGADTQYF.